Given below is one T cell receptor (beta chain) in context. The antigen it binds to is not known. No much larger clone is present one base from it, and per-base qualities are unavailable. The sample is drawn from a study of shared clonotypes between healthy human individuals (dated by TCRdb to about 2020). Background on the whole study: The cohort comprised a couple of women and a few men aged 18 to 49 years. Per donor, three plates each were used for CD4 naive and CD4 memory, two for CD8 naive, and one for CD8 memory. To estimate repertoire size and how much clonotype sharing occurs between individuals, the study deeply sequenced the blood TCR repertoires of five healthy adults. Libraries were prepared and TCR repertoires were sequenced by different laboratories using diverse techniques, in order to increase sequencing depth and limit assay-specific biases. Between about 0.94 and 8.9 billion PBMCs per donor were obtained by leukapheresis.

Study-wide findings and limitations: Compared with non-shared clonotypes, clonotypes shared by all four sorted-subset donors had higher generation probabilities. Naive subsets generally had larger estimated clonotype richness than memory subsets. Rarefaction of sorted-subset datasets indicated incomplete sequencing despite the large sequencing depth. Because the study included only a small number of donors, the genetic and exposure-history diversity represented was limited. Sharing across four donors was observed for approximately 4.6% of naive CD4, under 4% of naive CD8, over 2% of memory CD4, and roughly 0.4% of memory CD8 clonotypes. Based on pairwise subsampling, the degree of clonotype sharing among donors was expected to be affected by sequencing depth. Sampling was restricted to blood, and TCR repertoires in tissue are likely to differ from TCR repertoires in blood.

TCR CDR3 regions were amplified from genomic DNA by multiplex PCR using the deep immunoSEQ assay. Genomic DNA extracted from each cell subset was distributed evenly over all wells of several immunoSEQ 96-well plates, and each plate served as one replicate. For sorted subsets, about 200 ng genomic DNA, equal to some 28,000 T cell genomes, was loaded into each replicate PCR. The purified libraries were quantified using a Qubit 3.0 fluorometer, sized with a Bioanalyzer 2100, and then quantified again using the KAPA Library Quantification kit. Every immunoSEQ 96-well plate was sequenced on a dedicated single-read 150-cycle Illumina NextSeq 550 flow cell. From the authors' description of their analysis: Because the immunoSEQ output included only junctional sequences and no quality scores, the filtering could not be the same as the filtering used for full-length reads. To assign V/J genes and CDR3, sequences were annotated against IMGT germline references using PyIR, a Python wrapper for IgBLAST v1.9. Reads were filtered out if the reads had weak V/J assignments (E-value above 1e-6), no CDR3, stop codons, out-of-frame junctions, or ambiguous translated residues. A V3J clonotype was defined by an identical inferred V gene, J gene, and CDR3 amino acid sequence. The percentage overlap between two repertoires was calculated by dividing the number of shared unique clonotypes by the size of the smaller repertoire. RTK rarefaction, the Chao1 estimator, and Recon v2.1 estimates of unobserved clonotypes were used to assess repertoire richness. For all TCRbeta clonotypes obtained by the gDNA method from four donors, generation probabilities were computed with OLGA. TCRdb limited this immuneACCESS table to in-frame rearrangements with V and J called. A share of clones is missing; checked studies link under half to unresolved V genes, and the rest is unexplained. Clone size and the V and J calls come from that table; the DNA yielded D and trimming. Within this sample are a few hundred thousand clones, with 95% to 97% of them counted one time only. Jointly, the top ten make up 0.32% of the sample.

The germline V gene specifies SQVTM as CDR1 and ANQGSEA as CDR2. V is shortened by 5 bases, J by 3 bases, and the region joining them spans 5 bases. The CDR3 goes from the cysteine to the phenylalanine over 11 residues. This entry keeps only the CDR3 DNA: 33 bases, framed from base 1. The donors were healthy, HIV-negative adults who had no recently reported acute infections or vaccinations. All donors were Caucasian adults living in Nashville, Tennessee, USA. CD8 memory samples consisted of magnetically selected CD45RO+ cells combined with CCR7-negative CD45RA+ effector memory (TemRA) cells. After blood collection by leukapheresis, PBMCs were isolated using Ficoll-Histopaque density gradient centrifugation and then cryopreserved in the vapor phase of liquid nitrogen. Purity and quantity of every magnetically sorted T cell population were checked by analytical flow cytometry. From each sorted fraction, genomic DNA was isolated and quantified by UV absorbance on a Nanodrop 2000c.

Sequencing was performed on memory CD8+ T cells sorted from blood. This sample's cell subset or site label indicates: CD45RO+ cells pooled with CCR7-negative TemRA cells. This clonotype was sampled from a man aged 25-40 years in good health. The receptor chain draws on TRBV29-1 and TRBJ2-1, with no confident D gene call. The DNA sequence follows: TGCAGCGTTCAAGGCTACAATGAGCAGTTCTTC. Its coded protein is CSVQGYNEQFF.